These 13 T cell receptor beta chains originate from one sample sequenced in a study of tumor and adjacent non-tumor tissue in lung cancer. RNA was extracted from bulk tissue without any cell sorting. TCRbeta libraries were built with three rounds of nested PCR, modified from ARM-PCR. One entry per CDR3 protein results from TCRdb running MiXCR on the multiplex PCR reads. Here the sample spans more than 120,000 distinct CDR3 sequences, approximately 70% being singletons. Sequenced sample: lung tumor tissue. Receptor source: a man between 60 and 70 years old with small cell lung cancer.

A remark on this clonotype: Just one base apart from a much larger clone, this may be a read error. This chain uses TRBV5-4 with TRBJ2-1; D is undetermined. This CDR3 comprises 13 residues. Germline values: CDR1 SGHNT, CDR2 YYREEE (reference sequence). V was clipped by 4 bases and J by 4 bases, with 9 bases between them. This CDR3 reads CASSVYSYNEQFF. The CDR3 DNA sequence: TGTGCCAGCAGCGTCTACTCATACAATGAGCAGTTCTTC.

Concerning this clonotype itself: The junction and the germline gene differ at one end; a read error may be behind it. The V call is TRBV6-1, the J call TRBJ2-6; 9 bases fit TRBD1. CDR1 is MNHNS, CDR2 SASEGT, per germline. CDR3 length equals 17 residues. CDR3 amino acids: CASSRQGGHSGANVLTF. The DNA of the CDR3 is TGTGCCAGCAGTCGACAGGGGGGTCACTCTGGGGCCAATGTCCTGACTTTC.

Concerning this clonotype itself: Possible read error: a much larger clone is one base away. The rearrangement joins TRBV28 to TRBJ2-1; the D gene is possibly TRBD2 (6 bases). This CDR3 comprises 15 residues. The germline V gene encodes CDR1 MDHEN and CDR2 SYDVKM. CDR3 DNA: TGTGCCAGCAAGGTTGGGGGGAACTCCTACAATGATCAGTTCTTC. Its translation is CASKVGGNSYNDQFF.

This clonotype was counted ten times or more. The chain has TRBV29-1 and TRBJ2-1; D is unclear. The V gene's germline CDR1 is SQVTM and CDR2 ANQGSEA. The length of the CDR3 is 14 residues. Trimming cost V 2 bases and J 7 bases, with 15 bases left between them. The CDR3 DNA sequence: TGCAGCGTTGAACCAGGTGCGGTCCCTAATGAGCAGTTCTTC. Residues: CSVEPGAVPNEQFF.

This clonotype was found a few times. J is TRBJ2-5 and V is TRBV6-1; D is undetermined. Per the germline V gene, CDR1 is MNHNS and CDR2 is SASEGT. V lost 6 bases, J lost 5 bases, and 13 bases lay in between. The CDR3 is 13 residues long. In DNA, the CDR3 is TGTGCCAGCAGCGCTGTCCTCCTGGAGACCCAGTACTTC. Translation: CASSAVLLETQYF.

The chain recombines TRBV11-1 with TRBJ2-3; TRBD1 might be the D (6 bases). This CDR3 is built from 17 residues. Trimming stripped 8 bases from V and 4 bases from J, with 25 bases between. Germline V gene sequence: CDR1 SGHAT, CDR2 FQDESV (reference sequence). In DNA, the CDR3 is TGTGCCAGCCGCGTAGCCATGGGAGTGCCAGGGGCAGATACGCAGTATTTT. Amino acid sequence: CASRVAMGVPGADTQYF.

This rearrangement joins TRBV14 to TRBJ2-1; no definite D call. Germline CDR1 SGHDN, CDR2 FVKESK. The CDR3 length is 12 residues. V gave up 4 bases and J gave up 12 bases, with 13 bases separating them. This CDR3 is CASSPNRDPQFF. The CDR3 nucleotides read TGTGCCAGCAGCCCTAATAGGGATCCGCAGTTCTTC.

Worth noting for this clonotype: At one end, the junction sequence differs from germline, possibly due to a read error. The chain carries TRBV6-5 and TRBJ1-2; TRBD1 matches at 8 bases. Germline-derived CDR1 and CDR2 are MNHEY and SVGAGI. The CDR3 runs 14 residues. The CDR3 reads CASNYGQGKYGYIF. The CDR3 region has the DNA TGTGCCAGCAATTACGGACAGGGAAAATATGGGTACATCTTC.

There are many counts of this clonotype. This chain links TRBV20-1 with TRBJ2-5; TRBD1 or TRBD2 may be the D gene (5 bases each). V lost 3 bases, J lost 1 base, and 12 bases lay in between. Germline V gives CDR1 DFQATT, CDR2 SNEGSKA (reference sequence). The CDR3 contains 14 residues. This CDR3 reads CSASHGTLQETQYF. The CDR3, as DNA: TGCAGTGCTAGTCACGGGACCCTCCAAGAGACCCAGTACTTC.

This clonotype has just a few counts. V is TRBV20-1 and J is TRBJ2-7; D ambiguous. Trimming removed 0 bases at V and 5 bases at J, with 11 bases between. Germline CDR1 DFQATT, CDR2 SNEGSKA (reference sequence). The CDR3 spans 13 residues. Written as DNA, the CDR3 is TGCAGTGCTAGAGACCCAGGTCCGGACGAGCAGTACTTC. It specifies CSARDPGPDEQYF.

In its sample, this clonotype was seen once. A much larger clone lies one base from this, so it may be a read error. Here the CDR3 DNA reads TGCAGTGCTTGGACGACTAGCGCTTACAATGAGCAGTTCTTC. It is translated as CSAWTTSAYNEQFF. The chain links TRBV20-1 to TRBJ2-1; 8 bases are a match to TRBD2. J was trimmed by 4 bases and V by 5 bases; bases with no gene match: 7. The CDR3 is 14 residues long. Germline values: CDR1 DFQATT, CDR2 SNEGSKA (reference sequence).

Here the CDR3 reads CNVTSHSREQYF. CDR3 DNA sequence: TGCAATGTTACCTCCCACAGTCGGGAGCAGTACTTC. This sequence joins TRBV20-1 and TRBJ2-7; D is unclear. Germline V CDR1 and CDR2: DFQATT, SNEGSKA (reference sequence). The CDR3 covers 12 residues.

This clonotype was seen a handful of times. Here the CDR3 DNA reads TGTGCCATCAGTAGCGGGACAGAGAACACCGGGGAGCTGTTTTTT. It specifies CAISSGTENTGELFF. The chain is built from TRBV10-3 and TRBJ2-2; D may correspond to TRBD1 or TRBD2 (7 bases each). Per the germline V gene, CDR1 is ENHRY and CDR2 is SYGVKD. V was shortened by 5 bases and J by 1 base, with 11 bases between the two germline ends. The CDR3 extends over 15 amino acids.